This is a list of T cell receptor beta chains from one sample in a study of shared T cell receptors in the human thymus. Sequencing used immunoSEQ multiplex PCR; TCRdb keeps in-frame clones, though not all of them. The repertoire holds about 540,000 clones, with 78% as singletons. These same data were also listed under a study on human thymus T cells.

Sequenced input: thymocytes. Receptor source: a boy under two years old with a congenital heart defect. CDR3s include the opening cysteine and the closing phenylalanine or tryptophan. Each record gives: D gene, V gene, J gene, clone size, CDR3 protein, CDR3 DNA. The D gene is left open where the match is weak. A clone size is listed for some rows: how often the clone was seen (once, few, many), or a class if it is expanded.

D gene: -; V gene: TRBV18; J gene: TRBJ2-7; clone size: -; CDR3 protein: CASSPEQVAYEQYF; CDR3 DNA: TGTGCCAGCTCACCAGAACAGGTAGCCTACGAGCAGTACTTC
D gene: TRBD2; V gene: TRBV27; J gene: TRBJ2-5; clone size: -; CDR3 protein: CATKASGLASQETQYF; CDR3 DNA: TGTGCCACCAAAGCTAGTGGACTAGCGTCCCAAGAGACCCAGTACTTC
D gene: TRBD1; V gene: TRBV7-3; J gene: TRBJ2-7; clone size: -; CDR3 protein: CASSLTGTGGSYEQYF; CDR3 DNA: TGTGCCAGCAGCTTAACCGGGACAGGGGGATCCTACGAGCAGTACTTC
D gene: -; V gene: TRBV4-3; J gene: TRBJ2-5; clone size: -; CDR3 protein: CASSQDLRVTWETQYF; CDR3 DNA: TGCGCCAGCAGCCAAGATTTGCGGGTGACGTGGGAGACCCAGTACTTC
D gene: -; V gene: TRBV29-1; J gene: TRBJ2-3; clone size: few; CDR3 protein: CSVVGGRGSGGTDTQYF; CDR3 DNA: TGCAGCGTTGTAGGGGGGCGCGGGAGTGGTGGCACAGATACGCAGTATTTT
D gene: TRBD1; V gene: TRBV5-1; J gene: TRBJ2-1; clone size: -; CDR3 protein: CASSSTVPGQDRGLYNEQFF; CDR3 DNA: TGCGCCAGCAGCTCAACCGTCCCGGGACAGGACAGAGGCCTCTACAATGAGCAGTTCTTC
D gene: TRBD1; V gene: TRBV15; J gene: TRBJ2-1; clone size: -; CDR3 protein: CATSPTVRQGGGDEQFF; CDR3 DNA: TGTGCCACCAGCCCCACCGTACGACAGGGGGGAGGGGATGAGCAGTTCTTC
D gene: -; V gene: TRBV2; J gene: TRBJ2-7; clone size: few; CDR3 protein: CASSEGQERTTYEQYF; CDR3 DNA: TGTGCCAGCAGTGAAGGGCAAGAGCGAACCACCTACGAGCAGTACTTC
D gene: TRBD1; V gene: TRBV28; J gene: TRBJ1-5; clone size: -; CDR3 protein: CASWTGPNSNQPQHF; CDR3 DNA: TGTGCCAGCTGGACAGGGCCTAATAGCAATCAGCCCCAGCATTTT
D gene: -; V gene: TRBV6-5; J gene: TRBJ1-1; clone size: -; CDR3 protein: CASRPARRDTEAFF; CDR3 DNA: TGTGCCAGCCGGCCAGCCCGACGGGACACTGAAGCTTTCTTT
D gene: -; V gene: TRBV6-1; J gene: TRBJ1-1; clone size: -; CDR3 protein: CASSEGHRGTEAFF; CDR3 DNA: TGTGCCAGCAGTGAGGGTCACCGGGGGACTGAAGCTTTCTTT
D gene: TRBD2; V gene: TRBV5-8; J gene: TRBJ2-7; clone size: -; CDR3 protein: CASCPWREGLFEQYF; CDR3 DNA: TGTGCCAGCTGTCCCTGGCGGGAGGGCCTTTTCGAGCAGTACTTC
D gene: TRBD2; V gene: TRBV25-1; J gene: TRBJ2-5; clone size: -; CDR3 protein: CASSECRTSGRETQYF; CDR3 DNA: TGTGCCAGCAGTGAATGTAGGACTAGCGGGAGAGAGACCCAGTACTTC
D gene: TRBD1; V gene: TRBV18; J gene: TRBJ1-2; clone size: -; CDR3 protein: CASSPPRTGARGYTF; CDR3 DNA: TGTGCCAGCTCACCCCCAAGGACAGGGGCGCGGGGCTACACCTTC
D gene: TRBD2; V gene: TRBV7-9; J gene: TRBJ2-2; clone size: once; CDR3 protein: CASSSVLAGENTGELFF; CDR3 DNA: TGTGCCAGCAGCTCCGTCCTAGCGGGAGAGAACACCGGGGAGCTGTTTTTT
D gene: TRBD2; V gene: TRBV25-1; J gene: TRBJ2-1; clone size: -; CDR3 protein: CASSDRTSGSRTNEQFF; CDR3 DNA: TGTGCCAGCAGTGACAGGACTAGCGGGAGTAGAACCAATGAGCAGTTCTTC
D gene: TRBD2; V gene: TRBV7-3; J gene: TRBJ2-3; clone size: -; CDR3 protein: CASSIGLAGGPDTQYF; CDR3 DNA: TGTGCCAGCAGCATCGGACTAGCGGGAGGTCCAGATACGCAGTATTTT
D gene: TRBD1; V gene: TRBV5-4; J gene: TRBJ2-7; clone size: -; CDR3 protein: CASSHRDSSYEQYF; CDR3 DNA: TGTGCCAGCAGCCACCGGGACAGCTCCTACGAGCAGTACTTC
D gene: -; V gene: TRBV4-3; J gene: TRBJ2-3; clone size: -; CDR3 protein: CASSPLSGGLGSTDTQYF; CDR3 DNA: TGCGCCAGCAGCCCACTGTCCGGGGGGCTCGGCTCCACAGATACGCAGTATTTT
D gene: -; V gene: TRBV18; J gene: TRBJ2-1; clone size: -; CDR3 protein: CASSPGPMWNEQFF; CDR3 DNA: TGTGCCAGCTCACCAGGGCCTATGTGGAATGAGCAGTTCTTC
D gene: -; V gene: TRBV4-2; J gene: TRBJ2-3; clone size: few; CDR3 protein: CASSHRESSSTDTQYF; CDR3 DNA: TGTGCCAGCAGCCATCGGGAGTCGTCTAGCACAGATACGCAGTATTTT
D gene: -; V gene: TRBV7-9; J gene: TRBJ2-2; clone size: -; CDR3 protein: CASSPTPQADYTGELFF; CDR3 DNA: TGTGCCAGCAGCCCTACCCCTCAAGCGGACTACACCGGGGAGCTGTTTTTT